Below are 17 T cell receptor beta chains sequenced from a single sample in a study of blood T cell repertoires in COVID-19. Sequenced by immunoSEQ multiplex PCR; TCRdb stores in-frame clones only, minus some. Here the sample spans 150,000 to 200,000 clones, more than 75% being singletons. The sequencing sample was made of PBMCs or T cells enriched from blood (not recorded which). Every receptor here comes from a woman aged 45-60 years who had recovered from COVID-19.

CDR3 nucleotide sequence: TGTGCCAGCAGCCAATGGAAAGGGGCTGGCACTGAAGCTTTCTTT. Translated, it gives CASSQWKGAGTEAFF. The V and J genes are TRBV3-1 (or the pseudogene TRBV3-2) and TRBJ1-1; D is perhaps TRBD1 (5 bases). V was pared by 2 bases and J by 4 bases, with 14 bases between. The CDR3 has 15 amino acids. The germline V gene has CDR1 LGHDT and CDR2 YNNKEL (reference sequence).

The J gene is TRBJ1-1, the V gene TRBV12-3 or TRBV12-4, with a possible D match to TRBD1 (6 bases). The ends were cut back, 8 bases at V and 5 bases at J, with 15 bases in the middle. The CDR3 loop spans 13 amino acids. The CDR3, as DNA: TGTGCCAGCCAGCGGGGGGGCGTTACTGAAGCTTTCTTT. Translating it yields CASQRGGVTEAFF.

The chain combines TRBV5-1 with TRBJ2-4, with TRBD2 matching 14 bases. With 0 bases clipped from V and 1 base from J, the junction kept 15 bases outside the gene matches. This CDR3 region has 22 residues. CDR1 is SGHRS and CDR2 is YFSETQ in the germline V gene. CDR3: CASSLGRTSGRRVPNAKNIQYF. The CDR3 DNA is TGCGCCAGCAGCTTGGGCCGGACTAGCGGGAGGAGAGTCCCCAATGCCAAAAACATTCAGTACTTC.

The chain uses TRBV5-7 and TRBJ1-2; 9 bases match TRBD1. TRBV5-7 is sorted into the ORF group, with uncertain function. The CDR3 has 17 amino acids. The ends lost 4 bases at V and 2 bases at J; junction bases unmatched: 12. This CDR3 reads CASSPPDRGIGNYGYTF. For the CDR3, the DNA is TGTGCCAGCAGCCCACCGGACAGGGGTATAGGGAACTATGGCTACACCTTC.

The rearrangement links TRBV4-2 to TRBJ2-2; perhaps TRBD2 as D (6 bases). CDR1 and CDR2 from the germline V gene are LGHNA and YNFKEQ. V lost 0 bases and J lost 0, with 14 bases in between. The CDR3 extends over 18 amino acids. CDR3 nucleotides: TGTGCCAGCAGCCAAGACGGGGGTCACAACGCGAACACCGGGGAGCTGTTTTTT. Amino acids: CASSQDGGHNANTGELFF.

The chain couples TRBV19 to TRBJ1-2, with D perhaps TRBD1 (6 bases). The CDR3 spans 15 residues. Trimming took 3 bases from V and 6 from J, leaving 17 bases between them. Germline-derived CDR1 and CDR2 are LNHDA and SQIVND (reference sequence). The CDR3 DNA reads TGTGCCAGTAGTATTTGGGGACAACAAGTAGATGGCTACACCTTC. Amino acids: CASSIWGQQVDGYTF.

The chain couples TRBV6-5 to TRBJ2-1, with D possibly matching TRBD1 (5 bases). Germline V gives CDR1 MNHEY, CDR2 SVGAGI. Trimming removed 6 bases at V and 8 bases at J, with 17 bases between. This CDR3 has 14 amino acids. The CDR3 loop reads CASRKPLWGDEQFF. CDR3 in DNA: TGTGCCAGCAGAAAACCACTATGGGGCGATGAGCAGTTCTTC.

This chain links TRBV18 with TRBJ1-2; no clear D. V was shortened by 0 bases and J by 4 bases, with 6 bases between the two germline ends. CDR1 and CDR2 (germline): KGHSH, LQKENI. The CDR3 extends over 13 amino acids. DNA of the CDR3: TGTGCCAGCTCACCACCGGCGGCCTATGGCTACACCTTC. Encoded protein: CASSPPAAYGYTF.

The chain recombines TRBV5-1 with TRBJ1-4; 8 bases map to TRBD1. CDR3 length equals 14 residues. The V gene's germline CDR1 is SGHRS and CDR2 YFSETQ. The junction had 8 bases not matched to a gene; V was cut back by 5 bases and J by 8 bases. This CDR3 is CASRDDSGGEKLFF. The CDR3 region has the DNA TGCGCCAGCAGGGATGACTCAGGGGGCGAAAAACTGTTTTTT. Complete variable domain (other parts from reference TRBV5-1 and TRBJ1-4): KAGVTQTPRYLIKTRGQQVTLSCSPISGHRSVSWYQQTPGQGLQFLFEYFSETQRNKGNFPGRFSGRQFSNSRSEMNVSTLELGDSALYLCASRDDSGGEKLFFGSGTQLSVL.

The chain carries TRBV7-9 and TRBJ1-2; D is possibly TRBD1 (6 bases). CDR3 size: 14 residues. The germline CDR1 and CDR2 sequences are SEHNR and FQNEAQ (reference sequence). V was trimmed by 5 bases and J by 6 bases, leaving 16 bases between them. The CDR3 sequence: CASSPRDTQDGYTF. DNA for the CDR3: TGTGCCAGCAGCCCCCGGGACACCCAAGATGGCTACACCTTC.

This chain uses TRBV6-5 with TRBJ1-4; D is perhaps TRBD1 (5 bases). In germline, CDR1 is MNHEY, CDR2 SVGAGI. V was trimmed by 2 bases and J by 10 bases, leaving 17 bases between them. This CDR3 comprises 15 residues. The CDR3 DNA sequence: TGTGCCAGCAGTTACGGCGGGACGTCTCTTGGAAAACTGTTTTTT. Translation gives CASSYGGTSLGKLFF.

This clone came up once. This chain links TRBV18 with TRBJ2-7, with TRBD2 identical over 9 bases. The V and J ends lost 6 bases and 4 bases, in that order; junction bases with no gene match: 10. Germline CDR1 is KGHSH and CDR2 is LQKENI. The length of the CDR3 is 15 residues. CDR3 coding DNA: TGTGCCAGCTCCTACGCTAGCGGGATCTGGTACGAGCAGTACTTC. It encodes CASSYASGIWYEQYF.

The CDR3 DNA reads as TGTGCCACCAGTGATTTGACCCTTGGCGGGAGAGGAGGCTATGAGCAGTTCTTC. This encodes CATSDLTLGGRGGYEQFF. The chain uses TRBV24-1 and TRBJ2-1; 7 bases are shared with TRBD2. CDR1 and CDR2 (germline): KGHDR, SFDVKD. The CDR3 is 18 residues long. J was trimmed by 8 bases and V by 0 bases; bases with no gene match: 15.

The CDR3 region is CASRPQGPNSPLHF. The CDR3 bases are TGTGCCAGCAGACCACAGGGTCCTAATTCACCCCTCCACTTT. V and J are TRBV27 and TRBJ1-6, with D maybe TRBD1 (6 bases). V was trimmed by 6 bases and J by 6 bases, leaving 12 bases between them. Germline lookup yields CDR1 MNHEY and CDR2 SMNVEV (reference sequence). The CDR3 is 14 amino acids.

V usage is TRBV7-9 and J usage is TRBJ1-5, with 11 bases that match TRBD1. The germline V gene encodes CDR1 SEHNR and CDR2 FQNEAQ (reference sequence). The CDR3 runs 15 residues. V trimming: 6 bases; J trimming: 4 bases; junction bases outside the gene matches: 5. CDR3 amino acids: CASSAGTGGNQPQHF. The CDR3 DNA reads TGTGCCAGCAGTGCCGGGACAGGGGGTAATCAGCCCCAGCATTTT.

This chain uses TRBV7-9 with TRBJ2-3, with D possibly being TRBD2 (7 bases). This CDR3 region has 16 residues. The V end lost 5 bases, the J end lost 3 bases, and 18 bases lay between the germline ends. CDR1 is SEHNR, CDR2 FQNEAQ, per germline (reference sequence). The CDR3 loop is CASSRVGGGSTDTQYF. Here the CDR3 DNA reads TGTGCCAGCAGCCGAGTGGGGGGCGGGAGTACAGATACGCAGTATTTT. The full variable domain, with the rest looked up from reference TRBV7-9 and TRBJ2-3, is DTGVSQNPRHKITKRGQNVTFRCDPISEHNRLYWYRQTLGQGPEFLTYFQNEAQLEKSRLLSDRFSAERPKGSFSTLEIQRTEQGDSAMYLCASSRVGGGSTDTQYFGPGTRLTVL.

The V call is TRBV9, the J call TRBJ2-1; 11 nucleotides align to TRBD2. Germline CDR1 reads SGDLS; CDR2 reads YYNGEE. The CDR3 runs to 16 residues. Germline trimming cut 3 bases from V and 10 bases from J; bases unmatched to any gene: 12. This CDR3 is CASSAPLAGGPYEQFF. As DNA, the CDR3 is TGTGCCAGCAGCGCCCCATTAGCGGGAGGGCCATACGAGCAGTTCTTC.